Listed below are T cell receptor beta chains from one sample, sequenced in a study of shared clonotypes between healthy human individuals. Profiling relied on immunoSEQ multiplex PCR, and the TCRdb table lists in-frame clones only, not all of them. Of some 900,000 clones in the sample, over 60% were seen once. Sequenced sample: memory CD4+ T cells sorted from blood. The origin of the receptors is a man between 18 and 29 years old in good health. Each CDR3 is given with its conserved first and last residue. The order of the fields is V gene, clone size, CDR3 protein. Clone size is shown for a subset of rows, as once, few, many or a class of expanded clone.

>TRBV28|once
CASKGQEYGYTF
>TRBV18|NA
CASSPRTGGSGGYGYTF
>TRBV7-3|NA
CASSLKAGASNEQFF
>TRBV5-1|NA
CASSSQGDTQYF
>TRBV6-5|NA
CASRTGRFSYNEQFF
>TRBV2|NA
CASKGWELADNEQFF
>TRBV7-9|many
CASSTRLAGGDTQYF
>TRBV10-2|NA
CASSDTGTGGNEQYF
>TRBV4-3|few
CASSQDSKSSGNTIYF
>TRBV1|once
CTSSPSEGAFSPLHF
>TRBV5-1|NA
CASSSGTANTGELFF
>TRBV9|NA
CASSPNRENIQYF
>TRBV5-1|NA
CASSLGSGSSYNEQFF
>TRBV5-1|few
CASARSETGVYEQYF
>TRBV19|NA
CASSVDRQGGTDTQYF
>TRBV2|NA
CASSEKRPGSGGTDTQYF
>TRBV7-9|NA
CASSLFGVGYTF
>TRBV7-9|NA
CASSLGTGTGRKETQYF
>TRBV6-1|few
CASGRLAGQGETQYF
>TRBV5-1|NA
CASSLNDPRTDTQYF
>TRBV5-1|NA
CASSRGQAQYNSPLHF
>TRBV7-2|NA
CASSLAGSSYEQYF
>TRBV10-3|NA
CAISGQGGLNTEAFF
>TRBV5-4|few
CASSLGGSGSTPHEQYF
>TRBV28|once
CASSSPGASNTEAFF
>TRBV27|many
CASSLGTENTGELFF
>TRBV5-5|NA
CASSSTAGGWYYEQYF
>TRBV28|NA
CASSGPTGNTIYF
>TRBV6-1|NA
CASMTSGSKNEQFF
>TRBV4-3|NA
CASSQEYQTTSSYNSPLHF
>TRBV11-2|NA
CASSSTNGNEQYF
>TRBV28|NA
CASSRDRAMNTEAFF
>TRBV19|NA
CASSIDRRQPQHF
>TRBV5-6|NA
CASSEPGRNYEQYF
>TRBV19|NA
CASSTIYGVYGYTF
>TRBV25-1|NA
CASSGPGTGSSYEQYF
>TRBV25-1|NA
CASSEEGLDVNEQFF
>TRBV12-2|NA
CASRLMQPQHF
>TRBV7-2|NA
CASMRDRNSYEQYF
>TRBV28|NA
CASSEQGYEETQYF
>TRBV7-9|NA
CASSPRQGKNTEAFF
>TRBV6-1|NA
CASTRQVQETQYF
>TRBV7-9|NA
CASSLRESGNTIYF
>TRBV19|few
CASSPQTANTGELFF
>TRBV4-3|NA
CASSQSREYGYTF
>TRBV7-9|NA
CASSSRDGPPPNEQYF